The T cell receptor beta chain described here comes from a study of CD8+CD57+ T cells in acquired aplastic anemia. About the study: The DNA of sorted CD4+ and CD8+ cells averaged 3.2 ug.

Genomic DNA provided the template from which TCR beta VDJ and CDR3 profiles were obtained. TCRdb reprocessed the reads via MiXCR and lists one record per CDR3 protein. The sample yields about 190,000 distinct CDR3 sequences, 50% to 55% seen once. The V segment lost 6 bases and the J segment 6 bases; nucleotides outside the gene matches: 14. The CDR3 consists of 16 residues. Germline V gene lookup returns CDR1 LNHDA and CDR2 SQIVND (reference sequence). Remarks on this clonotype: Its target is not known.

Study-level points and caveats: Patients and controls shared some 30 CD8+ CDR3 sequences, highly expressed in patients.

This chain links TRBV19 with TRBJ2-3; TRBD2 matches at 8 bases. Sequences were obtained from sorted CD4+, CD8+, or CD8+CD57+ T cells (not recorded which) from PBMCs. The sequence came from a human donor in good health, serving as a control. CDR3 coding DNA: TGTGCCAGTAGCCCAACGAACGCGGGGGGAAGGGATACGCAGTATTTT. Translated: CASSPTNAGGRDTQYF.